This T cell receptor (beta chain) comes out of a study of OX40 agonist ivuxolimab in advanced cancers. Study details: Patients were treated with ivuxolimab, an agonistic anti-OX40 (CD134) antibody. Patients undergoing dose escalation presented with hepatocellular carcinoma, melanoma, renal cell or head and neck cancer. Study-level points and caveats: Patients with a partial response at 0.1-3.0 mg/kg had among the lowest clonal expansion. Expanded peripheral T cells had an undetermined antigen specificity.

As concerns this clone: Its antigen is not identified.

Sequencing used immunoSEQ multiplex PCR; TCRdb keeps in-frame clones, though not all of them. The sample records tens of thousands of clones, approximately 91% being singletons. Germline V lookup: CDR1 KGHSH, CDR2 LQKENI. CDR3 size: 17 residues. After removal of 1 base from V and 5 bases from J, the junction contained 13 bases not matched to a gene. The sample consisted of CD4+ or CD8+ T cells sorted from blood, taken in a trial of the OX40 agonist ivuxolimab. This clonotype was obtained from an adult with an advanced solid tumor such as melanoma, head and neck, liver or kidney cancer. The chain uses TRBV18 and TRBJ2-5, with 7 positions matching TRBD1. The DNA of the CDR3 is TGTGCCAGCTCACCACGAGTCATACAGGGGTCTGGGGAGACCCAGTACTTC. It specifies CASSPRVIQGSGETQYF.